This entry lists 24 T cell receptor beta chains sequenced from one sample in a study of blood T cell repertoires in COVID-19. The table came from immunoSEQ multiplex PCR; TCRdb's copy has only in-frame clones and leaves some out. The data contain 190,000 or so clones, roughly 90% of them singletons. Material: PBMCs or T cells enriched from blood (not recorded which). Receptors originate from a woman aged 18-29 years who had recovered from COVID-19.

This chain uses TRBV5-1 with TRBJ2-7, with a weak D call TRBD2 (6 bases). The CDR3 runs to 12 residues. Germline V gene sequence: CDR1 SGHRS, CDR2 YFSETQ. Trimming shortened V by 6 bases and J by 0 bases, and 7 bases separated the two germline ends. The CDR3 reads CASKGGSYEQYF. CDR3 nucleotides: TGCGCCAGCAAGGGAGGCTCCTACGAGCAGTACTTC.

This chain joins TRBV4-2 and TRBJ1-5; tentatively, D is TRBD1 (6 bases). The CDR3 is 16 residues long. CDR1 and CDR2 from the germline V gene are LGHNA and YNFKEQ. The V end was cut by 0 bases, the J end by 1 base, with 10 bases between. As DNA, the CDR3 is TGTGCCAGCAGCCAAGATCCAGGGGCCAGCAATCAGCCCCAGCATTTT. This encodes CASSQDPGASNQPQHF.

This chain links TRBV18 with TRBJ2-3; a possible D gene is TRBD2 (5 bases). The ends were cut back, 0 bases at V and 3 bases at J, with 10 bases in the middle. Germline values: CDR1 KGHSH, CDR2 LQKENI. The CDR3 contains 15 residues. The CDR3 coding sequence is TGTGCCAGCTCACCACCAAGTACGGGGACAGATACGCAGTATTTT. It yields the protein CASSPPSTGTDTQYF. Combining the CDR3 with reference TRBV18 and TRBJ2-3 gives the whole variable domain NAGVMQNPRHLVRRRGQEARLRCSPMKGHSHVYWYRQLPEEGLKFMVYLQKENIIDESGMPKERFSAEFPKEGPSILRIQQVVRGDSAAYFCASSPPSTGTDTQYFGPGTRLTVL.

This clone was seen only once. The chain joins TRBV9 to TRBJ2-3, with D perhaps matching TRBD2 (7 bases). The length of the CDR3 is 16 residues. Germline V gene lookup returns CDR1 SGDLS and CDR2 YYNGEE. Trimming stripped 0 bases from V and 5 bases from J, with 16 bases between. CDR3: CASSVEGGASGDTQYF. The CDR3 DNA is TGTGCCAGCAGCGTAGAGGGGGGGGCCAGTGGAGATACGCAGTATTTT.

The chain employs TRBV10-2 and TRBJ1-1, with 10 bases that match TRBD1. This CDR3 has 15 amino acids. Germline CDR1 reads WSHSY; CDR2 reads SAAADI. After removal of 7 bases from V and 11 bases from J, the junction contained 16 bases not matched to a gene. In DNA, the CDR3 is TGCGCCAGCACGGAGAGGGACAGGGGTGCCGAGGGGGCTTTCTTT. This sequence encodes CASTERDRGAEGAFF.

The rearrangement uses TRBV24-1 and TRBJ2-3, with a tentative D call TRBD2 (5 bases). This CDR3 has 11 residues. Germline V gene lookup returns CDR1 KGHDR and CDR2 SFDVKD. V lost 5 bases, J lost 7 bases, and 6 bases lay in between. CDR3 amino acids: CATSAGNTQYF. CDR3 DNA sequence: TGTGCCACCAGTGCGGGAAATACGCAGTATTTT.

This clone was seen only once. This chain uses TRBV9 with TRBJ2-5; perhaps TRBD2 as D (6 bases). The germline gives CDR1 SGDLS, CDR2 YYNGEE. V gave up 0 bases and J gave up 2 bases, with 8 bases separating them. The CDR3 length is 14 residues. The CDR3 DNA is TGTGCCAGCAGCGTAGTAGCGGAACAAGAGACCCAGTACTTC. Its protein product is CASSVVAEQETQYF.

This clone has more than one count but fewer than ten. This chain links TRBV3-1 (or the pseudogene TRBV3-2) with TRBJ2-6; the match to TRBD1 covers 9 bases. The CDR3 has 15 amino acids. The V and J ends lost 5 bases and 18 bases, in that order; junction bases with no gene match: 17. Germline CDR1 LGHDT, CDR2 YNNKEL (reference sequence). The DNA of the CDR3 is TGTGCCAGCAGCTCACCCCGGGACAGGGCTTTCAGGTGGACTTTC. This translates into CASSSPRDRAFRWTF.

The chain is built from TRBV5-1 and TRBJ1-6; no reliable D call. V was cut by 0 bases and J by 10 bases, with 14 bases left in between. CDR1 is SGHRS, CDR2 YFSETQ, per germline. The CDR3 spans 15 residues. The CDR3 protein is CASSLAEGRLSPLHF. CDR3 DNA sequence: TGCGCCAGCAGCTTGGCCGAGGGCCGTCTATCACCCCTCCACTTT.

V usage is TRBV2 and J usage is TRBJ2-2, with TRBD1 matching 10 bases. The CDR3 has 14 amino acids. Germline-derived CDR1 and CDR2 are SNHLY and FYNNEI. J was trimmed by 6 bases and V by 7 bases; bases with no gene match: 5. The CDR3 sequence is CASMWGQGPGELFF. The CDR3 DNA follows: TGTGCCAGCATGTGGGGACAGGGGCCCGGGGAGCTGTTTTTT.

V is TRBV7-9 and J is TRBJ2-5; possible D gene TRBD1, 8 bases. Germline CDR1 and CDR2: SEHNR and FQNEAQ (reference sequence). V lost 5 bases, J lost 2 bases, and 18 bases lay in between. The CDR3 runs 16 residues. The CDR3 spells CASSTQQGGSQETQYF. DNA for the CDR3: TGTGCCAGCAGCACCCAACAGGGGGGGAGTCAAGAGACCCAGTACTTC.

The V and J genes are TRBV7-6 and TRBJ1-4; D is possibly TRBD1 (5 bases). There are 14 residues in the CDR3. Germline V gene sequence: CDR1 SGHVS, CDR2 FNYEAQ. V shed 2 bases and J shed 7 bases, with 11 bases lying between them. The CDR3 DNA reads TGTGCCAGCAGCTTAAGACAGATGGCTGAAAAACTGTTTTTT. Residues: CASSLRQMAEKLFF.

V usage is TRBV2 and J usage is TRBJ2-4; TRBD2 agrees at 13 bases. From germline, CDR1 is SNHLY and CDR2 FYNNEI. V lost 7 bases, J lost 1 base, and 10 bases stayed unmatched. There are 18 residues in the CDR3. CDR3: CASTQRLAGGLAKNIQYF. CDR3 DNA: TGTGCCAGCACACAGAGACTAGCGGGGGGACTGGCCAAAAACATTCAGTACTTC. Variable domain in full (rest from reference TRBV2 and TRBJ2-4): EPEVTQTPSHQVTQMGQEVILRCVPISNHLYFYWYRQILGQKVEFLVSFYNNEISEKSEIFDDQFSVERPDGSNFTLKIRSTKLEDSAMYFCASTQRLAGGLAKNIQYFGAGTRLSVL.

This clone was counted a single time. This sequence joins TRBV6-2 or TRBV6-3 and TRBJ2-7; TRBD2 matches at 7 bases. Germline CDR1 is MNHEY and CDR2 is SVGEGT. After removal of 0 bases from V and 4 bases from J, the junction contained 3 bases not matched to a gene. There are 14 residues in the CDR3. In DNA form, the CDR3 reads TGTGCCAGCAGTTACTCGGCTAGCGGTTACGAGCAGTACTTC. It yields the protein CASSYSASGYEQYF.

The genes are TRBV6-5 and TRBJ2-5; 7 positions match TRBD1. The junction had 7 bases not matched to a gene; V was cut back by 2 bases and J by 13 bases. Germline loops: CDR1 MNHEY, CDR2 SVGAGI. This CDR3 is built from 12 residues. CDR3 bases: TGTGCCAGCAGTTACCTCGGACAGGCCCCGTACTTC. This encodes CASSYLGQAPYF.

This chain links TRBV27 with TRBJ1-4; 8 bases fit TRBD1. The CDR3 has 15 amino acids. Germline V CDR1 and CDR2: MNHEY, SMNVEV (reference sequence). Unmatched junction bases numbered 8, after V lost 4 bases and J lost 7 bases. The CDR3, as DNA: TGTGCCAGCAGTTCGACAGGGGTTGGAGGTGAAAAACTGTTTTTT. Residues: CASSSTGVGGEKLFF.

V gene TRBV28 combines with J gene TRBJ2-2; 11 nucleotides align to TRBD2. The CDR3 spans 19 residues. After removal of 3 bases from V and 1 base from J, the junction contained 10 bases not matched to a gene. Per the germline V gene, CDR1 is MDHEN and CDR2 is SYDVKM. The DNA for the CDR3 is TGTGCCAGCAGTTTTCAGGTGACTAGCGGGGCCCAGAACACCGGGGAGCTGTTTTTT. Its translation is CASSFQVTSGAQNTGELFF.

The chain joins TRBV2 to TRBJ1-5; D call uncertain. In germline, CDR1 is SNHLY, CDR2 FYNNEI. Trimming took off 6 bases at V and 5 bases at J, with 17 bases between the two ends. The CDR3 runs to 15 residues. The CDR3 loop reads CASRERTFGDQPQHF. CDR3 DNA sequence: TGTGCCAGCAGGGAGAGGACTTTTGGGGATCAGCCCCAGCATTTT.

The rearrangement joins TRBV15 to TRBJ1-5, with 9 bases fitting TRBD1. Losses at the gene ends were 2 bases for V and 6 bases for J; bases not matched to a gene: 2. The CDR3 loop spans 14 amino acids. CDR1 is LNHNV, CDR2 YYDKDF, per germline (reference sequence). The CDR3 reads CATSRTGGSQPQHF. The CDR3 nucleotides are TGTGCCACCAGCAGAACAGGGGGCAGTCAGCCCCAGCATTTT.

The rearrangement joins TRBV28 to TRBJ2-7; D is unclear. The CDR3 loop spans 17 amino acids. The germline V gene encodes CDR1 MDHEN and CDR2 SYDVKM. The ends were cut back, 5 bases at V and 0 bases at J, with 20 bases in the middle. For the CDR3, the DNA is TGTGCCAGCAGTGCCCCCTTCGGGTCAGTCAACTCCTACGAGCAGTACTTC. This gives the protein CASSAPFGSVNSYEQYF.

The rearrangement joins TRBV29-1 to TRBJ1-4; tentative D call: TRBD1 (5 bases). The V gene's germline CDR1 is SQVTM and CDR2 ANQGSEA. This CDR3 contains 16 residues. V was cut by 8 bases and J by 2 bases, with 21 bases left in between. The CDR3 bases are TGCAGCTCCCGCCGGGGGAGCCCGGGGACTAATGAAAAACTGTTTTTT. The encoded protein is CSSRRGSPGTNEKLFF.

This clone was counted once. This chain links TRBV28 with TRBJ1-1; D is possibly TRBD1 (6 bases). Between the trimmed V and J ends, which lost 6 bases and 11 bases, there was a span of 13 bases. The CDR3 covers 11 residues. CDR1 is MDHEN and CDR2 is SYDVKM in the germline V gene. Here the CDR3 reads CASSLTGYAFF. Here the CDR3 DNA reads TGTGCCAGCAGCTTAACAGGGTACGCTTTCTTT.

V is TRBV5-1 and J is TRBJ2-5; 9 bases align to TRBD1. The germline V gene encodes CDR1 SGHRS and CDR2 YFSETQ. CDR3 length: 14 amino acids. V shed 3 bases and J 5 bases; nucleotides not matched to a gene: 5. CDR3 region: CASSSGGTGETQYF. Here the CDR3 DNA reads TGCGCCAGCAGCTCTGGTGGGACAGGGGAGACCCAGTACTTC.

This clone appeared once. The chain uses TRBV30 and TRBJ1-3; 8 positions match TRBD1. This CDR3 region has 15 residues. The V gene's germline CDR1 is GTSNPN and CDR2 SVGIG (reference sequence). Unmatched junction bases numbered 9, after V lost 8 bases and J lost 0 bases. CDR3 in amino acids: CAGTLGQASGNTIYF. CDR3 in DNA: TGTGCCGGAACGTTGGGACAGGCCTCTGGAAACACCATATATTTT.